This passage covers 9 T cell receptor beta chains from one sample sequenced in a study of blood T cell repertoires in COVID-19. Profiled with immunoSEQ multiplex PCR; TCRdb holds only in-frame clones, not every one. This table holds 250,000 to 300,000 clones, around nine tenths found once. Sequencing was done on a sample of peripheral blood. Source of these receptors: a woman in her seventies with COVID-19, enrolled during active disease.

This clone has just one count. The chain recombines TRBV4-1 with TRBJ1-1, with a tentative D call TRBD1 (5 bases). There are 16 residues in the CDR3. V was cut by 7 bases and J by 1 base, with 19 bases left in between. Per germline, CDR1 MGHRA and CDR2 YSYEKL. CDR3 residues: CASKRGEEMKNTEAFF. The CDR3 region has the DNA TGCGCCAGCAAGCGGGGGGAAGAAATGAAGAACACTGAAGCTTTCTTT.

This clone was counted a few times. The V and J genes are TRBV5-4 and TRBJ2-5; tentatively, D is TRBD2 (6 bases). Trimming left V 0 bases short and J 5 bases short, with 14 bases between. This CDR3 has 15 residues. Germline V CDR1 and CDR2: SGHNT, YYREEE (reference sequence). The CDR3, as DNA: TGTGCCAGCAGCTTGGATGTAGCTCTAGCGGAGACCCAGTACTTC. Its protein product is CASSLDVALAETQYF.

The chain recombines TRBV5-5 with TRBJ1-2, with D tentatively TRBD1 (5 bases). Trimming took off 0 bases at V and 6 bases at J, with 12 bases between the two ends. Germline values: CDR1 SGHKS, CDR2 YYEKEE (reference sequence). There are 14 residues in the CDR3. As DNA, the CDR3 is TGTGCCAGCAGCTTGGCCTGGGGGGAGGATGGCTACACCTTC. Translation: CASSLAWGEDGYTF.

The rearrangement uses TRBV9 and TRBJ1-5; D gene unclear. V dropped 0 bases and J dropped 6 bases, with 13 bases sitting between them. The CDR3 spans 15 residues. Germline CDR1 is SGDLS and CDR2 is YYNGEE. The CDR3 nucleotides are TGTGCCAGCAGCGTAGGTGGCAATGTGATTCAGCCCCAGCATTTT. Translation: CASSVGGNVIQPQHF.

The table lists this clone with a few counts. This chain uses TRBV24-1 with TRBJ2-2; TRBD1 is a possible D gene (6 bases). CDR3 length: 15 amino acids. Trimming stripped 4 bases from V and 1 base from J, with 9 bases between. Germline CDR1 KGHDR, CDR2 SFDVKD. This CDR3 is CATSESRGNTGELFF. CDR3 bases: TGTGCCACCAGTGAATCCAGGGGGAACACCGGGGAGCTGTTTTTT.

The genes are TRBV9 and TRBJ1-1; the match to TRBD1 covers 7 bases. Trimming at V came to 4 bases and at J to 0 bases, leaving 6 bases not matched to a gene. Germline V gene sequence: CDR1 SGDLS, CDR2 YYNGEE. The CDR3 has 15 amino acids. The chain's CDR3 is CASSFRDSLNTEAFF. The DNA of the CDR3 is TGTGCCAGCAGCTTCCGGGACAGCCTGAACACTGAAGCTTTCTTT.

This rearrangement joins TRBV18 to TRBJ1-1; D possibly corresponds to TRBD1 (6 bases). The CDR3 consists of 13 residues. The germline V gene has CDR1 KGHSH and CDR2 LQKENI. Trimming stripped 2 bases from V and 7 bases from J, with 11 bases between. This CDR3 reads CASSPIQDSEAFF. The DNA for the CDR3 is TGTGCCAGCTCACCAATACAGGACAGTGAAGCTTTCTTT.

The chain couples TRBV18 to TRBJ1-3; D remains unclear. Germline assignment: CDR1 KGHSH and CDR2 LQKENI. V was shortened by 5 bases and J by 2 bases, with 13 bases between the two germline ends. The CDR3 is 15 amino acids. The CDR3 bases are TGTGCCAGCTCAGATGGGCTGAGTGCTGGAAACACCATATATTTT. Protein product: CASSDGLSAGNTIYF.

This chain uses TRBV18 with TRBJ2-5; the D gene is possibly TRBD2 (6 bases). The germline gives CDR1 KGHSH, CDR2 LQKENI. The V gene lost 3 bases and the J gene lost 2 bases, with 13 bases spanning the gap. The CDR3 extends over 15 amino acids. The CDR3: CASSPLTRGQETQYF. The CDR3 bases are TGTGCCAGCTCACCTCTGACTAGGGGACAAGAGACCCAGTACTTC.